Shown below are 7 T cell receptor beta chains from a single sample sequenced in a study of beta chain features in type 1 diabetes. General study points: People with Type 1 diabetes carried modestly yet significantly shorter TCRB CDR3s in all four CD4+ subsets.

Antigen specificity for these receptors is unknown. Investigators reverse transcribed all isolated RNA, so they sequenced expressed TCRB transcripts. Repertoires were generated with immunoSEQ multiplex PCR, while TCRdb's copy carries only in-frame clones and drops some. The sample records a few hundred thousand clones, over 8.5% being singletons. The specimen sequenced was central memory CD4+ T cells from blood. The source is a man aged 30 to 45 with type 1 diabetes.

The gene calls are TRBV4-2 and TRBJ2-7; D gene ambiguous. V lost 0 bases and J 3 bases, leaving 9 bases between the germline ends. CDR1 and CDR2 (germline): LGHNA, YNFKEQ. The CDR3 contains 14 residues. The CDR3 spells CASSQEEQNYEQYF. CDR3 DNA sequence: TGTGCCAGCAGCCAAGAGGAGCAGAACTACGAGCAGTACTTC.

This clone was counted a few times. V usage is TRBV5-1 and J usage is TRBJ2-3, with D tentatively TRBD1 (6 bases). Trimming shortened V by 2 bases and J by 0 bases, and 13 bases separated the two germline ends. CDR1 SGHRS and CDR2 YFSETQ come from the germline V gene. This CDR3 region has 16 residues. CDR3 in amino acids: CASSFQGPTSTDTQYF. In DNA form, the CDR3 reads TGCGCCAGCAGCTTCCAGGGGCCCACGAGCACAGATACGCAGTATTTT.

In its sample, this clone was seen a few times. The chain has TRBV7-2 and TRBJ1-3; no definite D call. The CDR3 consists of 13 residues. The V and J ends lost 5 bases and 1 base respectively, with 6 bases between them. The germline V gene encodes CDR1 SGHTA and CDR2 FQGNSA. CDR3 bases: TGTGCCAGCAGCCTGGGATCTGGAAACACCATATATTTT. The encoded protein is CASSLGSGNTIYF.

This clone was counted between two and nine times. The chain joins TRBV28 to TRBJ1-2; no clear D. V gave up 3 bases and J gave up 6 bases, with 8 bases separating them. The CDR3 contains 12 residues. CDR1 and CDR2 from the germline V gene are MDHEN and SYDVKM. CDR3 DNA: TGTGCCAGCAGTTTGCAACGGAATGGCTACACCTTC. It codes for CASSLQRNGYTF.

The sample holds many counts of this clone. The rearrangement links TRBV28 to TRBJ1-2; D is perhaps TRBD1 (5 bases). The CDR3 contains 13 residues. From germline, CDR1 is MDHEN and CDR2 SYDVKM. Trimming pared 7 bases from V and 4 bases from J, leaving 13 bases between. The CDR3 nucleotides read TGTGCCAGCACCACCGGGGGGACCTATGGCTACACCTTC. Its protein is CASTTGGTYGYTF.

This clone was counted only a few times. The gene calls are TRBV7-8 and TRBJ1-2; D ambiguous. CDR1 SGHVS and CDR2 FQNEAQ come from the germline V gene. There are 14 residues in the CDR3. V lost 1 base and J 6 bases, leaving 12 bases between the germline ends. The CDR3 nucleotides read TGTGCCAGCAGCTTAGGGCCGGGGATGGATGGCTACACCTTC. It yields the protein CASSLGPGMDGYTF.

This clone was seen only a few times. The chain joins TRBV5-1 to TRBJ2-3, with no clear D. The V gene's germline CDR1 is SGHRS and CDR2 YFSETQ. Between the trimmed V and J ends, which lost 0 bases and 6 bases, there was a span of 11 bases. The CDR3 has 14 residues. CDR3 sequence reads: CASSLAVFTDTQYF. The DNA for the CDR3 is TGCGCCAGCAGCTTGGCCGTGTTCACGGATACGCAGTATTTT.